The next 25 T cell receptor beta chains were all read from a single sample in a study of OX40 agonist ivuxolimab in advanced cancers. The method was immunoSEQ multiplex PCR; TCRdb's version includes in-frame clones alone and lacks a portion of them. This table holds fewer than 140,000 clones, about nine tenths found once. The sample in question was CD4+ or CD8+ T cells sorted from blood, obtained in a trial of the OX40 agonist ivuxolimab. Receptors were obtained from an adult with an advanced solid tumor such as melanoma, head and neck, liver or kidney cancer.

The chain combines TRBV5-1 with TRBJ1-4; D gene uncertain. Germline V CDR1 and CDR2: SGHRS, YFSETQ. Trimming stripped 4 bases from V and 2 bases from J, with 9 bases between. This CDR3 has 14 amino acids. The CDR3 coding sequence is TGCGCCAGCAGCGCGGATACGACTAATGAAAAACTGTTTTTT. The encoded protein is CASSADTTNEKLFF.

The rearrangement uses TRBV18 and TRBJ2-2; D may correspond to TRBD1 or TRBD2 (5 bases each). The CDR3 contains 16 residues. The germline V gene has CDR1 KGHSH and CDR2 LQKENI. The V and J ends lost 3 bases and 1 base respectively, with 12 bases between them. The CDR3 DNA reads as TGTGCCAGCTCACCGCTAGAGGGGATGAACACCGGGGAGCTGTTTTTT. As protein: CASSPLEGMNTGELFF.

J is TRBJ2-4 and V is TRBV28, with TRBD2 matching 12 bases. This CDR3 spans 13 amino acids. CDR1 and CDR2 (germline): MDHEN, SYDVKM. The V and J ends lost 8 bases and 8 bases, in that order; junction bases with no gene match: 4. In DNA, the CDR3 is TGTGCCAGCTCTAGCGGGGGGGCTGACATTCAGTACTTC. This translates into CASSSGGADIQYF. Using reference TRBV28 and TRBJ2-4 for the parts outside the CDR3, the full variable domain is DVKVTQSSRYLVKRTGEKVFLECVQDMDHENMFWYRQDPGLGLRLIYFSYDVKMKEKGDIPEGYSVSREKKERFSLILESASTNQTSMYLCASSSGGADIQYFGAGTRLSVL.

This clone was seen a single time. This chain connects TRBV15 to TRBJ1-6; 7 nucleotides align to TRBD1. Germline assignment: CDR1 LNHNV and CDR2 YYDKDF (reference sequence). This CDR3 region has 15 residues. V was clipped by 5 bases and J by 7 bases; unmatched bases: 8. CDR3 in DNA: TGTGCCACCAGCGAACCGGGACAGAAAAATTCACCCCTCCACTTT. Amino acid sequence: CATSEPGQKNSPLHF.

The chain's CDR3 is CASRLGKITEAFF. CDR3 nucleotide sequence: TGTGCCAGCAGATTGGGGAAGATCACTGAAGCTTTCTTT. The V gene is TRBV7-2, the J gene TRBJ1-1; the D is unclear. Germline V gene sequence: CDR1 SGHTA, CDR2 FQGNSA. Trimming stripped 6 bases from V and 4 bases from J, with 12 bases between. The CDR3 extends over 13 amino acids.

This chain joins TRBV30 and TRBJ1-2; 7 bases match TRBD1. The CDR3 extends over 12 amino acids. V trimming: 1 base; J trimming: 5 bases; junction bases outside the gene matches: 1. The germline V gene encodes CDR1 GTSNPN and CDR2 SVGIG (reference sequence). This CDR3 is CAWSAGGYGYTF. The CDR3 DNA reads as TGTGCCTGGAGTGCAGGGGGGTATGGCTACACCTTC.

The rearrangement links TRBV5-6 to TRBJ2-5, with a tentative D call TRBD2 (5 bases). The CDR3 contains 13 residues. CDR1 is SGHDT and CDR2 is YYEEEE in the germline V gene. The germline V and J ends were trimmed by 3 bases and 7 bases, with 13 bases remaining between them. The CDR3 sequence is CASSSGLPATQYF. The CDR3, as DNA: TGTGCCAGCAGCTCCGGACTCCCAGCGACCCAGTACTTC.

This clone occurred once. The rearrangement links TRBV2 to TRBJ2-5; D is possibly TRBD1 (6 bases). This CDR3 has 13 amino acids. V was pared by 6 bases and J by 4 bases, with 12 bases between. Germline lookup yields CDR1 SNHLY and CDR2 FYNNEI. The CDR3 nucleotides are TGTGCCAGCAGATACAGGGTGGGAGAGACCCAGTACTTC. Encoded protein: CASRYRVGETQYF.

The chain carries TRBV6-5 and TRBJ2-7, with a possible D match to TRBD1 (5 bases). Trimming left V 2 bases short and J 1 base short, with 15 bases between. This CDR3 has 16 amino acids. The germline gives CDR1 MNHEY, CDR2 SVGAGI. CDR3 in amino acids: CASSYTQARVSYEQYF. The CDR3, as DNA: TGTGCCAGCAGTTACACCCAGGCCAGGGTATCCTACGAGCAGTACTTC.

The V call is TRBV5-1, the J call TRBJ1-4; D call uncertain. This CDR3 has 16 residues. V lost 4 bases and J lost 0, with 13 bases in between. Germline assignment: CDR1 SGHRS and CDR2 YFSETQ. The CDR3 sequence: CASSPGAGATNEKLFF. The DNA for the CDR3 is TGCGCCAGCAGCCCCGGCGCGGGAGCAACTAATGAAAAACTGTTTTTT.

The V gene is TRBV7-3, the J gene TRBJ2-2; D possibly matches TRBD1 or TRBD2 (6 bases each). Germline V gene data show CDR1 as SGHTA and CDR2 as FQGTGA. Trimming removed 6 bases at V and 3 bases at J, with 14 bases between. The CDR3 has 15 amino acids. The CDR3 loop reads CASSPGGPDTGELFF. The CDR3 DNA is TGTGCCAGCAGTCCTGGGGGGCCGGACACCGGGGAGCTGTTTTTT.

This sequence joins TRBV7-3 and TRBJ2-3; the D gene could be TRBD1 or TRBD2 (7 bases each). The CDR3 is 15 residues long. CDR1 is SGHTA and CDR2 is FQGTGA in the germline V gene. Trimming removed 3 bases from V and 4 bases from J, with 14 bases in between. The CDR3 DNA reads TGTGCCAGCAGCTTCTCAGGGGGGGCCGCAGATACGCAGTATTTT. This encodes CASSFSGGAADTQYF.

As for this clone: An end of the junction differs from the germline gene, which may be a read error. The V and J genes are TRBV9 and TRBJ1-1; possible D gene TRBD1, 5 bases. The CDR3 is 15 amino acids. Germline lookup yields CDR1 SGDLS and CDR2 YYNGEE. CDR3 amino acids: CASSSLGGLGTGAFF. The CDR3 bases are TGTGCCAGCAGCTCCCTTGGGGGGTTGGGGACTGGAGCTTTCTTT.

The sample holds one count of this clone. The CDR3 nucleotides are TGTGCCAGCAGCTCCCCCTCTGCGGGGGTTAACAATGAGCAGTTCTTC. Its protein product is CASSSPSAGVNNEQFF. This chain connects TRBV5-4 to TRBJ2-1; 7 nucleotides line up with TRBD2. Losses at the gene ends were 3 bases for V and 5 bases for J; bases not matched to a gene: 11. Germline V CDR1 and CDR2: SGHNT, YYREEE (reference sequence). The CDR3 totals 16 residues.

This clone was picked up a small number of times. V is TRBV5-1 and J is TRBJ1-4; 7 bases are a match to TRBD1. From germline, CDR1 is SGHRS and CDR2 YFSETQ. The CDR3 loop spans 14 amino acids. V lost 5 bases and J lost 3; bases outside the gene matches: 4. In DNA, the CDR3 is TGCGCCAGCAGGAGACAGGGATCTAATGAAAAACTGTTTTTT. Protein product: CASRRQGSNEKLFF.

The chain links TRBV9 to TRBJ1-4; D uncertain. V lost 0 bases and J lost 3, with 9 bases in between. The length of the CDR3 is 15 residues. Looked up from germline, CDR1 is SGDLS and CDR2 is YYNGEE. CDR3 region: CASSVGSRANEKLFF. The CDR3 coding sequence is TGTGCCAGCAGCGTAGGTTCGAGGGCTAATGAAAAACTGTTTTTT.

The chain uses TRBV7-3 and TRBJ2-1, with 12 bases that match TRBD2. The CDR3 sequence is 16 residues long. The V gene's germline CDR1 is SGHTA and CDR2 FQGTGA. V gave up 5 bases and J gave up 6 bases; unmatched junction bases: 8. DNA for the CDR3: TGTGCCAGCAGCACCGACCCTAGCGGGGGGGCCAATGAGCAGTTCTTC. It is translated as CASSTDPSGGANEQFF.

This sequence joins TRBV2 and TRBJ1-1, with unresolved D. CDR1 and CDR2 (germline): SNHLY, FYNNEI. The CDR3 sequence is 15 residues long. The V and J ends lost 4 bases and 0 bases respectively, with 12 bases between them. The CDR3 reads CASSVLGQMNTEAFF. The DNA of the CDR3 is TGTGCCAGCAGTGTCCTTGGGCAGATGAACACTGAAGCTTTCTTT.

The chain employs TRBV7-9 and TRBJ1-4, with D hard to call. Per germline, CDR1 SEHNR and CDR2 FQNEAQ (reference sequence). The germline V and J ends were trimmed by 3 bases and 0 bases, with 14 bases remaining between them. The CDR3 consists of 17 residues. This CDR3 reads CASSLDLQRTTNEKLFF. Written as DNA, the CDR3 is TGTGCCAGCAGCTTGGACCTTCAGAGAACAACTAATGAAAAACTGTTTTTT.

The CDR3 here is CASSQDRVSGANVLTF. The DNA of the CDR3 is TGCGCCAGCAGCCAAGATCGAGTATCTGGGGCCAACGTCCTGACTTTC. The chain is built from TRBV4-1 and TRBJ2-6, with D uncertain. The CDR3 is 16 amino acids. Germline V CDR1 and CDR2: MGHRA, YSYEKL. Trimming took 0 bases from V and 1 from J, leaving 7 bases between them.

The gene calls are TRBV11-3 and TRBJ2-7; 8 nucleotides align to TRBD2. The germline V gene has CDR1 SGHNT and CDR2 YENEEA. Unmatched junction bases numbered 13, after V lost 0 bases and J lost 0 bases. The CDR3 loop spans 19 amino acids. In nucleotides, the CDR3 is TGTGCCAGCAGCTTAGAGGTACCCGTCGGGAGGGGGTTCTCCTACGAGCAGTACTTC. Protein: CASSLEVPVGRGFSYEQYF.

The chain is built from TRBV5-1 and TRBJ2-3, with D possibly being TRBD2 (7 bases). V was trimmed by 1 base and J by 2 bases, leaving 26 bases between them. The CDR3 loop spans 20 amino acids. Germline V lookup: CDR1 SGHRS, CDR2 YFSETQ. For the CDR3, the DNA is TGCGCCAGCAGCTTGTGGATCCCTCGCGGGGGCTCCCGACTCACAGATACGCAGTATTTT. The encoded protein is CASSLWIPRGGSRLTDTQYF.

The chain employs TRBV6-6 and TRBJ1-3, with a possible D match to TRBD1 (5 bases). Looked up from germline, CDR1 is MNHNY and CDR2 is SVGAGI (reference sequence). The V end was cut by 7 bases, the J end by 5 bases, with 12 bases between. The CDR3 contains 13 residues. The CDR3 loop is CASTRGGRNTIYF. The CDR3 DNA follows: TGTGCCAGCACCCGGGGGGGAAGAAACACCATATATTTT.

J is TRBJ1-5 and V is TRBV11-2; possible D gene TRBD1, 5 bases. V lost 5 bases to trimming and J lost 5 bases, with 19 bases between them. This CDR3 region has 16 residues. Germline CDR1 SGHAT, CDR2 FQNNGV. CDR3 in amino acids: CASSQTSGAGDQPQHF. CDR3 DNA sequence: TGTGCCAGCAGCCAAACATCCGGGGCTGGGGATCAGCCCCAGCATTTT. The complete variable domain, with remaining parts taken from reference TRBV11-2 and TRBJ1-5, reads EAGVAQSPRYKIIEKRQSVAFWCNPISGHATLYWYQQILGQGPKLLIQFQNNGVVDDSQLPKDRFSAERLKGVDSTLKIQPAKLEDSAVYLCASSQTSGAGDQPQHFGDGTRLSIL.

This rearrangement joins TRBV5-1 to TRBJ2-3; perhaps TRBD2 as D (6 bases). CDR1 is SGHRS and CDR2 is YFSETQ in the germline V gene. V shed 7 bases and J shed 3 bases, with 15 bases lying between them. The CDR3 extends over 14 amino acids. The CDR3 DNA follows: TGCGCCAGCTCCGGAGGGGATAGGACAGATACGCAGTATTTT. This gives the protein CASSGGDRTDTQYF. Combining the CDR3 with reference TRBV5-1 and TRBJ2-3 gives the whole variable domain KAGVTQTPRYLIKTRGQQVTLSCSPISGHRSVSWYQQTPGQGLQFLFEYFSETQRNKGNFPGRFSGRQFSNSRSEMNVSTLELGDSALYLCASSGGDRTDTQYFGPGTRLTVL.